Shown below are 26 T cell receptor beta chains from a single sample sequenced in a study of T cell responses to AZD1222 COVID-19 vaccine. Data came from immunoSEQ multiplex PCR; TCRdb stores just in-frame clones and leaves some out. The sample has over 90,000 clones, roughly 92% seen once. The specimen comprised peripheral blood, sampled 28 days after the second AZD1222 dose. Receptors originate from an adult who received the AZD1222 COVID-19 vaccine.

The chain uses TRBV6-1 and TRBJ2-7, with a possible D match to TRBD2 (5 bases). Germline V CDR1 and CDR2: MNHNS, SASEGT. The germline V and J ends were trimmed by 0 bases and 3 bases, with 15 bases remaining between them. The CDR3 consists of 16 residues. DNA for the CDR3: TGTGCCAGCAGTGAAGCTTCGGGGATAAGCTACTACGAGCAGTACTTC. Its protein product is CASSEASGISYYEQYF.

The V gene is TRBV11-2, the J gene TRBJ2-7; 11 positions agree with TRBD1. Germline CDR1 and CDR2: SGHAT and FQNNGV. This CDR3 contains 18 residues. V trimming: 3 bases; J trimming: 3 bases; junction bases outside the gene matches: 13. The CDR3 bases are TGTGCCAGCAGCTTGGGACCCGGGACAGGGGGGCGCCGCTACGAGCAGTACTTC. This sequence encodes CASSLGPGTGGRRYEQYF. Full variable domain (missing parts from reference TRBV11-2 and TRBJ2-7): EAGVAQSPRYKIIEKRQSVAFWCNPISGHATLYWYQQILGQGPKLLIQFQNNGVVDDSQLPKDRFSAERLKGVDSTLKIQPAKLEDSAVYLCASSLGPGTGGRRYEQYFGPGTRLTVT.

The gene calls are TRBV2 and TRBJ2-7; D possibly corresponds to TRBD1 (6 bases). CDR1 is SNHLY, CDR2 FYNNEI, per germline. The CDR3 consists of 13 residues. Trimming pared 6 bases from V and 3 bases from J, leaving 12 bases between. The CDR3 nucleotides read TGTGCCAGCAGGGGAACAGGGTACTACGAGCAGTACTTC. It codes for CASRGTGYYEQYF.

This clone has just a few counts. The J gene is TRBJ1-3, the V gene TRBV25-1; D is ambiguous. Germline V gene sequence: CDR1 MGHDK, CDR2 SYGVNS. Trimming left V 4 bases short and J 0 bases short, with 16 bases between. CDR3 length: 17 amino acids. CDR3 sequence reads: CASSGLGKRDSGNTIYF. CDR3 DNA: TGTGCCAGCAGTGGGTTGGGGAAGCGAGACTCTGGAAACACCATATATTTT.

V and J are TRBV15 and TRBJ1-2, with 9 nucleotides matching TRBD1. The CDR3 is 14 amino acids. Germline V CDR1 and CDR2: LNHNV, YYDKDF (reference sequence). With 3 bases clipped from V and 7 bases from J, the junction kept 6 bases outside the gene matches. The CDR3 coding sequence is TGTGCCACCAGCAGGGACAGGGGACGTATTGGCTACACCTTC. Protein product: CATSRDRGRIGYTF.

This chain connects TRBV5-4 to TRBJ2-4; 11 bases match TRBD1. Germline assignment: CDR1 SGHNT and CDR2 YYREEE (reference sequence). Trimming took 2 bases from V and 8 from J; bases not matched to a gene: 6. The CDR3 runs to 15 residues. CDR3 DNA: TGTGCCAGCAGCTTTCGGACAGGGGGCTTGGACATTCAGTACTTC. It specifies CASSFRTGGLDIQYF.

The chain combines TRBV18 with TRBJ1-2, with D tentatively TRBD1 (5 bases). Germline V gene lookup returns CDR1 KGHSH and CDR2 LQKENI. The V and J ends lost 3 bases and 3 bases respectively, with 11 bases between them. This CDR3 has 14 residues. The CDR3 region has the DNA TGTGCCAGCTCACCGCTGACAGCCCACTATGGCTACACCTTC. Encoded protein: CASSPLTAHYGYTF. The full variable domain, rest sourced from reference TRBV18 and TRBJ1-2, is NAGVMQNPRHLVRRRGQEARLRCSPMKGHSHVYWYRQLPEEGLKFMVYLQKENIIDESGMPKERFSAEFPKEGPSILRIQQVVRGDSAAYFCASSPLTAHYGYTFGSGTRLTVV.

The CDR3 loop reads CASSPTPRGGESEKNIQYF. The CDR3 DNA reads TGTGCCAGCTCACCAACACCGAGGGGGGGCGAGAGTGAAAAAAACATTCAGTACTTC. The chain has TRBV18 and TRBJ2-4; the D gene is possibly TRBD2 (7 bases). Germline lookup yields CDR1 KGHSH and CDR2 LQKENI. V was pared by 2 bases and J by 4 bases, with 24 bases between. CDR3 length: 19 amino acids.

The chain is built from TRBV5-6 and TRBJ1-2; D not certain. The CDR3 spans 14 residues. The germline V gene encodes CDR1 SGHDT and CDR2 YYEEEE. V gave up 5 bases and J gave up 3 bases, with 14 bases separating them. The CDR3 region has the DNA TGTGCCAGCAGTCTACAGCCGATGGACTATGGCTACACCTTC. Its protein product is CASSLQPMDYGYTF. The whole variable domain, filled in from reference TRBV5-6 and TRBJ1-2, reads DAGVTQSPTHLIKTRGQQVTLRCSPKSGHDTVSWYQQALGQGPQFIFQYYEEEERQRGNFPDRFSGHQFPNYSSELNVNALLLGDSALYLCASSLQPMDYGYTFGSGTRLTVV.

The chain has TRBV4-3 and TRBJ2-5; D might be TRBD1 (6 bases). Germline V CDR1 and CDR2: LGHNA, YSLEER. CDR3 length: 14 amino acids. Trimming took 1 base from V and 2 from J, leaving 8 bases between them. The CDR3 DNA sequence: TGCGCCAGCAGCCAAGGGACAGTACAAGAGACCCAGTACTTC. It is translated as CASSQGTVQETQYF.

J is TRBJ1-1 and V is TRBV7-9; a weak D match, TRBD1 (5 bases). Germline V gene lookup returns CDR1 SEHNR and CDR2 FQNEAQ (reference sequence). This CDR3 comprises 14 residues. V was clipped by 3 bases and J by 4 bases, with 12 bases between them. The CDR3: CASSLGERSTEAFF. The DNA for the CDR3 is TGTGCCAGCAGCTTGGGGGAGAGGAGCACTGAAGCTTTCTTT.

This chain joins TRBV27 and TRBJ1-2; D is perhaps TRBD1 (5 bases). V was pared by 3 bases and J by 6 bases, with 14 bases between. CDR1 and CDR2 from the germline V gene are MNHEY and SMNVEV (reference sequence). The CDR3 is 14 amino acids. CDR3 residues: CASSLKQGYDGYTF. The CDR3, as DNA: TGTGCCAGCAGTTTGAAGCAGGGATACGATGGCTACACCTTC.

J is TRBJ1-1 and V is TRBV7-3; 8 nucleotides agree with TRBD1. The CDR3 is 13 amino acids. Unmatched junction bases numbered 1, after V lost 3 bases and J lost 4 bases. Germline V CDR1 and CDR2: SGHTA, FQGTGA. For the CDR3, the DNA is TGTGCCAGCAGCTTGCAGGGGGCCACTGAAGCTTTCTTT. Protein product: CASSLQGATEAFF.

J is TRBJ1-1 and V is TRBV3-1 (or the pseudogene TRBV3-2); D is unclear. The CDR3 runs to 12 residues. With 0 bases removed from V and 5 bases from J, the gap between germline ends came to 4 bases. Germline CDR1 is LGHDT and CDR2 is YNNKEL (reference sequence). CDR3 sequence reads: CASSQDRTEAFF. CDR3 DNA sequence: TGTGCCAGCAGCCAAGATCGTACTGAAGCTTTCTTT.

The rearrangement uses TRBV30 and TRBJ1-4, with a tentative D call TRBD1 (5 bases). From germline, CDR1 is GTSNPN and CDR2 SVGIG (reference sequence). The V end lost 0 bases, the J end lost 12 bases, and 14 bases lay between the germline ends. CDR3 size: 13 residues. CDR3 in amino acids: CAWSVGQGQELFF. The CDR3 DNA reads TGTGCCTGGAGTGTGGGGCAGGGCCAGGAACTGTTTTTT. Supplemented by reference TRBV30 and TRBJ1-4, the full variable domain reads SQTIHQWPATLVQPVGSPLSLECTVEGTSNPNLYWYRQAAGRGLQLLFYSVGIGQISSEVPQNLSASRPQDRQFILSSKKLLLSDSGFYLCAWSVGQGQELFFGSGTQLSVL.

A few counts support this clone. The chain combines TRBV6-5 with TRBJ2-7; maybe TRBD1 (5 bases). Deletions cut 2 bases from V and 4 bases from J, with 15 bases between. The germline V gene has CDR1 MNHEY and CDR2 SVGAGI. The CDR3 contains 15 residues. The DNA of the CDR3 is TGTGCCAGCAGTTACCTGGGCAGGGAAAGGTACGAGCAGTACTTC. This codes for CASSYLGRERYEQYF.

The V call is TRBV7-8, the J call TRBJ1-5; weak D call: TRBD1 (5 bases). V dropped 5 bases and J dropped 8 bases, with 13 bases sitting between them. The CDR3 extends over 13 amino acids. Germline V lookup: CDR1 SGHVS, CDR2 FQNEAQ. CDR3 in DNA: TGTGCCAGCAGCCGGACCTGGGGGGAGCCCCAGCATTTT. Translation gives CASSRTWGEPQHF.

The CDR3, as DNA: TGTGCCAGCAGCCAAGTAAAGCGGGGGGCCGACAATGAGCAGTTCTTC. It translates to CASSQVKRGADNEQFF. The V and J genes are TRBV4-2 and TRBJ2-1; 9 bases match TRBD2. The germline V gene has CDR1 LGHNA and CDR2 YNFKEQ. The CDR3 is 16 residues long. J lost 5 bases, V lost 1 base, and 6 bases had no gene match.

V usage is TRBV7-3 and J usage is TRBJ2-1; D uncertain. The CDR3 is 14 residues long. CDR1 SGHTA and CDR2 FQGTGA come from the germline V gene. Trimming took off 5 bases at V and 5 bases at J, with 13 bases between the two ends. In nucleotides, the CDR3 is TGTGCCAGCAGCCTCCGGCAGGACCACAATGAGCAGTTCTTC. Its protein is CASSLRQDHNEQFF.

The chain recombines TRBV5-1 with TRBJ1-1; no clear D gene. This CDR3 is built from 13 residues. The V end was cut by 5 bases, the J end by 1 base, with 9 bases between. Germline CDR1 reads SGHRS; CDR2 reads YFSETQ. CDR3 protein: CASSLAWNTEAFF. The CDR3 coding sequence is TGCGCCAGCAGTCTCGCCTGGAACACTGAAGCTTTCTTT.

The rearrangement links TRBV28 to TRBJ1-1; D is uncertain. Germline loops: CDR1 MDHEN, CDR2 SYDVKM. Trimming removed 0 bases from V and 1 base from J, with 6 bases in between. The CDR3 is 14 amino acids. CDR3 region: CASSLWLANTEAFF. CDR3 nucleotides: TGTGCCAGCAGTTTATGGCTAGCGAACACTGAAGCTTTCTTT.

This chain links TRBV19 with TRBJ1-2; 8 bases align to TRBD1. CDR3 length: 16 amino acids. CDR1 is LNHDA and CDR2 is SQIVND in the germline V gene (reference sequence). Germline trimming cut 6 bases from V and 8 bases from J; bases unmatched to any gene: 17. CDR3: CASSPGARRTGRGYTF. The CDR3 DNA follows: TGTGCCAGTAGCCCGGGGGCCCGACGGACAGGGCGAGGCTACACCTTC.

The J gene is TRBJ2-6, the V gene TRBV27, with D maybe TRBD1 (5 bases). Germline loops: CDR1 MNHEY, CDR2 SMNVEV (reference sequence). The CDR3 length is 16 residues. Trimming left V 4 bases short and J 0 bases short, with 10 bases between. The CDR3 here is CASSSGRVSGANVLTF. In nucleotides, the CDR3 is TGTGCCAGCAGTTCCGGCAGGGTCTCTGGGGCCAACGTCCTGACTTTC.

V is TRBV27 and J is TRBJ1-1; D uncertain. CDR1 is MNHEY, CDR2 SMNVEV, per germline (reference sequence). The length of the CDR3 is 14 residues. V shed 3 bases and J shed 4 bases, with 12 bases lying between them. The CDR3 loop reads CASSLWVSATEAFF. CDR3 bases: TGTGCCAGCAGTTTGTGGGTGTCGGCCACTGAAGCTTTCTTT.

The chain combines TRBV15 with TRBJ1-1; 7 nucleotides match TRBD1. CDR1 and CDR2 (germline): LNHNV, YYDKDF (reference sequence). V was pared by 1 base and J by 5 bases, with 7 bases of the junction left unmatched. The CDR3 loop spans 15 amino acids. The CDR3 loop reads CATSRGGTVGTEAFF. In nucleotides, the CDR3 is TGTGCCACCAGCAGAGGGGGGACAGTAGGGACTGAAGCTTTCTTT.

The chain couples TRBV6-2 or TRBV6-3 to TRBJ1-6; TRBD1 agrees at 9 bases. CDR1 is MNHEY, CDR2 SVGEGT, per germline. CDR3 length equals 17 residues. J was trimmed by 6 bases and V by 5 bases; bases with no gene match: 11. Written as DNA, the CDR3 is TGTGCCAGCAGTGTCCGACAGGGGGTTAAGGTTAATTCACCCCTCCACTTT. Protein: CASSVRQGVKVNSPLHF.